This TCR beta chain was documented in a study of blood T cell repertoires in COVID-19. Turning to the study itself: Sites across the United States, Italy and Spain contributed samples from acute and convalescent COVID-19. T cells, B-cell-depleted T cells, or PBMCs supplied cDNA or gDNA.

V lost 4 bases to trimming and J lost 1 base; unmatched junction nucleotides: 4. There are 15 residues in the CDR3. Germline V gives CDR1 LGHDT, CDR2 YNNKEL (reference sequence). Authors' processing steps: For nucleated cells, counts were estimated from reference gene primer amplification. Clones were sequenced by immunoSEQ multiplex PCR, and TCRdb holds only the in-frame ones, with some missing. That table is the source of V, J and clone size, and D and trimming were worked out from the DNA. The sample lists a few hundred thousand clones, about nine tenths occurring once. V is TRBV3-1 (or the pseudogene TRBV3-2) and J is TRBJ1-3; 7 bases line up with TRBD1. The specimen sequenced was peripheral blood. This TCR was recovered from a woman in her 50s who had recovered from COVID-19. In DNA, the CDR3 is TGTGCCAGCAGCCGGTTACAGGGGTCTGGAAACACCATATATTTT. Translated, it gives CASSRLQGSGNTIYF.